Listed here are 5 T cell receptor beta chains from one sample, sequenced in a study of control samples from healthy donors and cancer patients (dated by TCRdb to 2020 to 2022). Libraries were made using the immunoSEQ multiplex PCR assay. As stored in TCRdb, this immuneACCESS dataset retains in-frame rearrangements with V and J assigned. A fraction of the clones does not appear; measured against another copy, unresolved V genes explain less than half of the discrepancy, and the remainder lacks a known reason. The sample yields 79,000 or so clones; around nine tenths were counted once. Less than 10% of the sample comes from the top ten. The sequenced sample was PBMCs. The source of these receptors is a woman aged 45-60 years with colorectal cancer.

The V call is TRBV18, the J call TRBJ2-3; possible D gene TRBD1, 5 bases. This CDR3 spans 15 amino acids. The V end lost 4 bases, the J end lost 2 bases, and 13 bases lay between the germline ends. Germline-derived CDR1 and CDR2 are KGHSH and LQKENI. CDR3 region: CASSRADNPTDTQYF. The CDR3 bases are TGTGCCAGCTCACGGGCGGACAACCCCACAGATACGCAGTATTTT. Complete variable domain (other parts from reference TRBV18 and TRBJ2-3): NAGVMQNPRHLVRRRGQEARLRCSPMKGHSHVYWYRQLPEEGLKFMVYLQKENIIDESGMPKERFSAEFPKEGPSILRIQQVVRGDSAAYFCASSRADNPTDTQYFGPGTRLTVL.

The chain couples TRBV28 to TRBJ2-2; either TRBD1 or TRBD2 may fit D (5 bases each). With 10 bases removed from V and 1 base from J, the gap between germline ends came to 13 bases. This CDR3 has 14 amino acids. Germline-derived CDR1 and CDR2 are MDHEN and SYDVKM. CDR3 in amino acids: CATAGTVNTGELFF. The CDR3, as DNA: TGTGCCACCGCCGGGACGGTGAACACCGGGGAGCTGTTTTTT. Full variable domain (remainder filled in from reference TRBV28 and TRBJ2-2): DVKVTQSSRYLVKRTGEKVFLECVQDMDHENMFWYRQDPGLGLRLIYFSYDVKMKEKGDIPEGYSVSREKKERFSLILESASTNQTSMYLCATAGTVNTGELFFGEGSRLTVL.

The genes are TRBV6-5 and TRBJ1-2; a possible D gene is TRBD1 (6 bases). V was shortened by 8 bases and J by 8 bases, with 15 bases between the two germline ends. The CDR3 covers 12 residues. The germline V gene has CDR1 MNHEY and CDR2 SVGAGI. Here the CDR3 DNA reads TGTGCCAGCGTCCGGGACAAGCGAGGCTACACCTTC. This sequence encodes CASVRDKRGYTF.

This chain joins TRBV6-5 and TRBJ2-5; 9 bases fit TRBD2. Germline CDR1 is MNHEY and CDR2 is SVGAGI. The CDR3 spans 16 residues. Unmatched junction bases numbered 10, after V lost 4 bases and J lost 4 bases. CDR3 DNA: TGTGCCAGCAGTTCAACTAGCGGGTACGACCGAGAGACCCAGTACTTC. Translated: CASSSTSGYDRETQYF.

V usage is TRBV7-3 and J usage is TRBJ2-5; TRBD1 aligns across 9 bases. Germline lookup yields CDR1 SGHTA and CDR2 FQGTGA. This CDR3 has 14 residues. V shed 5 bases, J shed 5 bases, and the junction held 6 bases outside the gene matches. CDR3 nucleotide sequence: TGTGCCAGCAGCATTACAGGGGGCTCGGAGACCCAGTACTTC. Protein: CASSITGGSETQYF.